This TCR beta chain was identified in a study of T cell responses to AZD1222 COVID-19 vaccine. The CDR3 is 15 residues long. The germline V gene encodes CDR1 LNHDA and CDR2 SQIVND (reference sequence). With 5 bases clipped from V and 3 bases from J, the junction kept 10 bases outside the gene matches. Using immunoSEQ multiplex PCR, the repertoire was profiled, and TCRdb retains in-frame clones only, with some absent. The data show around 110,000 clones, with approximately 93% seen just once and 2.5% to 3% held by the top ten. Material: peripheral blood, obtained on day 0 of AZD1222 vaccination. The V gene is TRBV19, the J gene TRBJ2-7; 7 bases agree with TRBD2. The origin of this receptor is an adult in good health. For the CDR3, the DNA is TGTGCCAGTAGTCCCTGGGGGGGAGCAATCTACGAGCAGTACTTC. Its translation: CASSPWGGAIYEQYF.